One T cell receptor beta chain is described in this entry. What it binds is not known. Triplicate sorting captured some 290,000 cells each from every CD8+ T cell subset. Naive CD8+ T cells showed CD45RO-CCR7+CD27+CD95-. The sample is drawn from a study of CXCR3-negative and CXCR3-positive naive CD8 T cells. The study's findings and limits: More hydrophobic TRB CDR3s occurred in CXCR3-positive than in CXCR3-negative naive cells. Partial loss of CXCR3 expression followed cryopreservation; most assays used fresh PBMCs.

The libraries of TRB cDNA were constructed through 5' RACE using UMI labels. TCRdb reprocessed the 5' RACE reads; each CDR3 protein has one entry and no DNA is given. The sample totals approximately 7,000 distinct CDR3 sequences; its top ten clones hold more than 1%. CDR1 and CDR2 (germline): SNHLY, FYNNEI. The CDR3 contains 13 residues. This TCR derives from a human donor in good health. Some clones in this sample may be carry-over from other donors' samples. This chain joins TRBV2 and TRBJ2-1; TCRdb reports TRBD1, a call that lacks DNA to check it against. Sequencing used naive CXCR3- CD8+ T cells from blood. Subset described: CD45RO-CCR7+CD27+CD95- naive CD8+ T cells lacking CXCR3 (TNR3-). CDR3 region: CASRGLSYNEQFF. Complete variable domain (other parts from reference TRBV2 and TRBJ2-1): EPEVTQTPSHQVTQMGQEVILRCVPISNHLYFYWYRQILGQKVEFLVSFYNNEISEKSEIFDDQFSVERPDGSNFTLKIRSTKLEDSAMYFCASRGLSYNEQFFGPGTRLTVL.